This entry is about one TCR beta chain. The antigen remains unidentified. The source of the sample is a study of T cell responses to AZD1222 COVID-19 vaccine. Study-level points and caveats: The donor cohort was predominantly white British with a female majority, and clonal diversity may have been underestimated. The repertoires were collected only after the peak T cell response.

The germline V gene encodes CDR1 LGHDT and CDR2 YNNKEL (reference sequence). This CDR3 has 18 residues. The junction had 8 bases not matched to a gene; V was cut back by 4 bases and J by 0 bases. Assay: immunoSEQ multiplex PCR; the TCRdb copy retains only in-frame clones and omits some. The repertoire has around 100,000 clones, over 80% of them found once; the top ten carry 20% to 25%. This material consisted of peripheral blood, taken on day 0 of AZD1222 vaccination. This receptor was obtained from an adult in good health. The genes are TRBV3-1 (or the pseudogene TRBV3-2) and TRBJ2-1; 11 bases align to TRBD2. The CDR3 sequence is CASSLRRLAGSSYNEQFF. The DNA of the CDR3 is TGTGCCAGCAGCCTCCGCCGACTAGCGGGAAGCTCCTACAATGAGCAGTTCTTC.